These 27 T cell receptor beta chains share one sample of origin, sequenced in a study of cytomegalovirus exposure and HLA in healthy donors. PCR was performed using 60 Vbeta and 13 Jbeta primers. Method: immunoSEQ multiplex PCR; TCRdb's copy keeps in-frame clones and lacks some. This table has under 150,000 clones, 70% to 80% appearing once. The sample consisted of PBMCs. The receptors stem from a woman aged 40 to 55 in good health and CMV-seropositive.

This chain links TRBV29-1 with TRBJ1-2; D gene ambiguous. The CDR3 runs to 14 residues. Trimming stripped 5 bases from V and 1 base from J, with 14 bases between. Germline CDR1 reads SQVTM; CDR2 reads ANQGSEA. The CDR3 DNA is TGCAGCGTTCATGGTGCGGAACGTAACTATGGCTACACCTTC. Translated, it gives CSVHGAERNYGYTF.

This clone has just a few counts. The chain couples TRBV5-4 to TRBJ1-3; TRBD1 aligns across 8 bases. CDR3 length: 14 amino acids. V shed 9 bases and J 1 base; nucleotides not matched to a gene: 6. CDR1 and CDR2 (germline): SGHNT, YYREEE (reference sequence). This CDR3 is CATLDRASGNTIYF. DNA for the CDR3: TGTGCCACCCTGGACAGGGCTTCTGGAAACACCATATATTTT.

The chain has TRBV7-2 and TRBJ1-1; the match to TRBD1 covers 7 bases. With 5 bases clipped from V and 1 base from J, the junction kept 7 bases outside the gene matches. The CDR3 has 15 amino acids. Looked up from germline, CDR1 is SGHTA and CDR2 is FQGNSA. DNA of the CDR3: TGTGCCAGCAGCGTAGACAGGGCTCCGAACACTGAAGCTTTCTTT. Translating it yields CASSVDRAPNTEAFF.

This rearrangement joins TRBV9 to TRBJ1-3; TRBD1 aligns across 7 bases. Unmatched junction bases numbered 5, after V lost 4 bases and J lost 1 base. The CDR3 covers 15 residues. Germline CDR1 reads SGDLS; CDR2 reads YYNGEE. The CDR3 here is CASSPETGSGNTIYF. CDR3 coding DNA: TGTGCCAGCAGCCCCGAGACAGGGTCTGGAAACACCATATATTTT.

This sequence joins TRBV6-5 and TRBJ2-2, with 9 bases that match TRBD1. The CDR3 loop spans 14 amino acids. Looked up from germline, CDR1 is MNHEY and CDR2 is SVGAGI. J was trimmed by 1 base and V by 8 bases; bases with no gene match: 2. In DNA form, the CDR3 reads TGTGCCAGCCAGGACAGGGGGAACACCGGGGAGCTGTTTTTT. Translated: CASQDRGNTGELFF.

The rearrangement joins TRBV5-4 to TRBJ2-3, with D maybe TRBD1 (6 bases). The V and J ends lost 3 bases and 1 base respectively, with 9 bases between them. Per the germline V gene, CDR1 is SGHNT and CDR2 is YYREEE (reference sequence). CDR3 length equals 14 residues. The CDR3 reads CASSSGGRTDTQYF. CDR3 coding DNA: TGTGCCAGCAGCTCTGGGGGCCGCACAGATACGCAGTATTTT.

In its sample, this clone was seen a few times. V gene TRBV7-9 combines with J gene TRBJ2-7; 10 bases are a match to TRBD2. This CDR3 spans 15 amino acids. The V gene end was trimmed by 4 bases and the J gene end by 3 bases; junction bases not matched to a gene: 6. The V gene's germline CDR1 is SEHNR and CDR2 FQNEAQ (reference sequence). This CDR3 reads CASSWSGGAGYEQYF. The CDR3 DNA sequence: TGTGCCAGCAGCTGGAGCGGGGGGGCCGGCTACGAGCAGTACTTC.

The rearrangement uses TRBV30 and TRBJ2-1, with D tentatively TRBD2 (7 bases). V was shortened by 4 bases and J by 5 bases, with 12 bases between the two germline ends. Germline CDR1 is GTSNPN and CDR2 is SVGIG (reference sequence). The CDR3 is made up of 13 amino acids. DNA of the CDR3: TGTGCCTGGACGCGGGGGCTCAACAATGAGCAGTTCTTC. Residues: CAWTRGLNNEQFF. The variable domain in full, with the rest retrieved from reference TRBV30 and TRBJ2-1, is SQTIHQWPATLVQPVGSPLSLECTVEGTSNPNLYWYRQAAGRGLQLLFYSVGIGQISSEVPQNLSASRPQDRQFILSSKKLLLSDSGFYLCAWTRGLNNEQFFGPGTRLTVL.

This sequence joins TRBV4-3 and TRBJ2-4, with TRBD1 matching 8 bases. The CDR3 runs to 16 residues. Germline CDR1 reads LGHNA; CDR2 reads YSLEER. V shed 5 bases, J shed 2 bases, and the junction held 8 bases outside the gene matches. DNA for the CDR3: TGCGCCAGCAGCGTGGACAGGGAAGGAACCAAAAACATTCAGTACTTC. Its protein product is CASSVDREGTKNIQYF.

J is TRBJ2-7 and V is TRBV4-2; 9 bases align to TRBD2. The V and J ends lost 4 bases and 3 bases, in that order; junction bases with no gene match: 4. CDR1 is LGHNA, CDR2 YNFKEQ, per germline. This CDR3 has 14 residues. For the CDR3, the DNA is TGTGCCAGCAGCCCGACTAGCGGACTCTACGAGCAGTACTTC. It codes for CASSPTSGLYEQYF.

The genes are TRBV6-5 and TRBJ2-7; D may be TRBD1 (6 bases). Trimming pared 4 bases from V and 1 base from J, leaving 8 bases between. The CDR3 sequence is 13 residues long. Germline-derived CDR1 and CDR2 are MNHEY and SVGAGI. In nucleotides, the CDR3 is TGTGCCAGCAGTTTAACAGGGTCCTACGAGCAGTACTTC. Its protein product is CASSLTGSYEQYF.

The chain uses TRBV5-4 and TRBJ2-7; D may be TRBD1 (5 bases). The length of the CDR3 is 13 residues. V lost 0 bases and J lost 5, with 9 bases in between. Germline assignment: CDR1 SGHNT and CDR2 YYREEE (reference sequence). CDR3 residues: CASSLALGDEQYF. CDR3 DNA sequence: TGTGCCAGCAGCTTGGCATTAGGGGACGAGCAGTACTTC.

This rearrangement joins TRBV25-1 to TRBJ1-1; 10 nucleotides match TRBD1. Germline V gives CDR1 MGHDK, CDR2 SYGVNS. V shed 6 bases and J 6 bases; nucleotides not matched to a gene: 10. CDR3 length equals 15 residues. The CDR3 protein is CASSENPGTGAEAFF. CDR3 nucleotide sequence: TGTGCCAGCAGCGAAAATCCCGGGACAGGGGCTGAAGCTTTCTTT.

The chain carries TRBV9 and TRBJ2-7; D may be TRBD2 (5 bases). Trimming stripped 4 bases from V and 0 bases from J, with 11 bases between. In germline, CDR1 is SGDLS, CDR2 YYNGEE. The CDR3 runs 14 residues. The CDR3 bases are TGTGCCAGCAGCACTACGGGGAGCTCCTACGAGCAGTACTTC. Its protein product is CASSTTGSSYEQYF. The full variable domain, completed using reference TRBV9 and TRBJ2-7, is DSGVTQTPKHLITATGQRVTLRCSPRSGDLSVYWYQQSLDQGLQFLIQYYNGEERAKGNILERFSAQQFPDLHSELNLSSLELGDSALYFCASSTTGSSYEQYFGPGTRLTVT.

The J gene is TRBJ2-1, the V gene TRBV5-8; 13 bases fit TRBD2. The V and J ends lost 0 bases and 6 bases, in that order; junction bases with no gene match: 0. Germline V gene data show CDR1 as SGHTS and CDR2 as YDEGEE. CDR3 size: 15 residues. CDR3 coding DNA: TGTGCCAGCAGCTTGGGGACTAGCGGGAGCAATGAGCAGTTCTTC. This gives the protein CASSLGTSGSNEQFF.

This clone showed up just a few times. The rearrangement uses TRBV7-9 and TRBJ2-7, with 8 bases matching TRBD1. This CDR3 spans 15 amino acids. V shed 2 bases, J shed 3 bases, and the junction held 6 bases outside the gene matches. Looked up from germline, CDR1 is SEHNR and CDR2 is FQNEAQ (reference sequence). CDR3 residues: CASSLWTGIIYEQYF. CDR3 bases: TGTGCCAGCAGCTTATGGACAGGGATCATCTACGAGCAGTACTTC.

V and J are TRBV6-1 and TRBJ2-7; 11 positions match TRBD2. J lost 0 bases, V lost 1 base, and 8 bases had no gene match. Germline V gives CDR1 MNHNS, CDR2 SASEGT. The CDR3 runs 18 residues. This CDR3 reads CASSEVTSGGLSSYEQYF. The CDR3 region has the DNA TGTGCCAGCAGTGAAGTAACTAGCGGGGGCCTCAGCTCCTACGAGCAGTACTTC.

This clone was seen once. An end of the junction does not agree with germline; a read error may underlie this. The V call is TRBV7-7, the J call TRBJ2-5; 14 bases align to TRBD2. The CDR3 covers 16 residues. From germline, CDR1 is SSHAT and CDR2 FNYEAQ (reference sequence). Here the CDR3 DNA reads TGTGCTAGCAGCAACAGACTAGCGGGAGGGGGAGAGACCCAGTACTTC. Protein product: CASSNRLAGGGETQYF.

The chain links TRBV2 to TRBJ2-3, with a weak D call TRBD2 (6 bases). CDR1 SNHLY and CDR2 FYNNEI come from the germline V gene. Trimming left V 9 bases short and J 2 bases short, with 12 bases between. CDR3 length: 13 amino acids. CDR3 amino acids: CARSGPATDTQYF. The CDR3 DNA sequence: TGTGCCAGAAGCGGGCCAGCCACAGATACGCAGTATTTT.

V usage is TRBV6-6 and J usage is TRBJ1-1; D is uncertain. Trimming pared 7 bases from V and 4 bases from J, leaving 16 bases between. Germline V gene sequence: CDR1 MNHNY, CDR2 SVGAGI (reference sequence). The CDR3 loop spans 14 amino acids. DNA of the CDR3: TGTGCCAGCACCCGAGTGATTCCAGGCACTGAAGCTTTCTTT. Amino acid sequence: CASTRVIPGTEAFF.

This sequence joins TRBV29-1 and TRBJ2-7; 12 bases are shared with TRBD2. The V segment lost 5 bases and the J segment 5 bases; nucleotides outside the gene matches: 4. This CDR3 comprises 13 residues. Per the germline V gene, CDR1 is SQVTM and CDR2 is ANQGSEA. CDR3 sequence: CSVTRLAGDEQYF. In DNA, the CDR3 is TGCAGCGTTACCCGACTAGCGGGAGACGAGCAGTACTTC.

V gene TRBV27 combines with J gene TRBJ1-6; D might be TRBD1 (6 bases). The germline V gene encodes CDR1 MNHEY and CDR2 SMNVEV (reference sequence). This CDR3 comprises 15 residues. Trimming removed 2 bases at V and 10 bases at J, with 15 bases between. The chain's CDR3 is CASSLKGGGSSPLHF. The CDR3 DNA follows: TGTGCCAGCAGTTTAAAGGGGGGGGGCTCCTCACCCCTCCACTTT.

V gene TRBV5-4 combines with J gene TRBJ2-5, with a weak D call TRBD1 (6 bases). Per germline, CDR1 SGHNT and CDR2 YYREEE (reference sequence). The CDR3 is made up of 12 amino acids. With 4 bases removed from V and 5 bases from J, the gap between germline ends came to 9 bases. CDR3 residues: CASSRDRETQYF. The CDR3 DNA follows: TGTGCCAGCAGCCGTGACAGGGAGACCCAGTACTTC. The full variable domain, completed using reference TRBV5-4 and TRBJ2-5, is ETGVTQSPTHLIKTRGQQVTLRCSSQSGHNTVSWYQQALGQGPQFIFQYYREEENGRGNFPPRFSGLQFPNYSSELNVNALELDDSALYLCASSRDRETQYFGPGTRLLVL.

The chain joins TRBV15 to TRBJ2-7; D may be TRBD1 (6 bases). This CDR3 is built from 14 residues. The V gene lost 3 bases and the J gene lost 5 bases, with 14 bases spanning the gap. Germline CDR1 reads LNHNV; CDR2 reads YYDKDF (reference sequence). The CDR3 is CATSSVTGSHEQYF. The CDR3 DNA reads as TGTGCCACCAGCAGCGTGACAGGTTCCCACGAGCAGTACTTC.

A note on this clone: Other DNA sequences in the sample encode the same CDR3. V usage is TRBV9 and J usage is TRBJ1-2; 9 positions match TRBD1. Germline CDR1 SGDLS, CDR2 YYNGEE. The CDR3 has 15 amino acids. V shed 4 bases, J shed 5 bases, and the junction held 9 bases outside the gene matches. The DNA of the CDR3 is TGTGCCAGCAGCCCAAGACAGGGGGTTGGTTATGGCTACACCTTC. The encoded protein is CASSPRQGVGYGYTF.

This clone was found once. V gene TRBV7-9 combines with J gene TRBJ2-7; D might be TRBD2 (6 bases). V lost 2 bases, J lost 6 bases, and 8 bases lay in between. CDR1 is SEHNR, CDR2 FQNEAQ, per germline (reference sequence). The CDR3 is 12 residues long. The CDR3 DNA follows: TGTGCCAGCAGCTTACGGGGGTTCGAGCAGTACTTC. This sequence encodes CASSLRGFEQYF.

The genes are TRBV10-3 and TRBJ1-2; 8 nucleotides match TRBD1. V shed 5 bases, J shed 4 bases, and the junction held 6 bases outside the gene matches. In germline, CDR1 is ENHRY, CDR2 SYGVKD. This CDR3 comprises 14 residues. The CDR3 bases are TGTGCCATCAGTTCTAATACAGGGGGCTATGGCTACACCTTC. As protein: CAISSNTGGYGYTF.